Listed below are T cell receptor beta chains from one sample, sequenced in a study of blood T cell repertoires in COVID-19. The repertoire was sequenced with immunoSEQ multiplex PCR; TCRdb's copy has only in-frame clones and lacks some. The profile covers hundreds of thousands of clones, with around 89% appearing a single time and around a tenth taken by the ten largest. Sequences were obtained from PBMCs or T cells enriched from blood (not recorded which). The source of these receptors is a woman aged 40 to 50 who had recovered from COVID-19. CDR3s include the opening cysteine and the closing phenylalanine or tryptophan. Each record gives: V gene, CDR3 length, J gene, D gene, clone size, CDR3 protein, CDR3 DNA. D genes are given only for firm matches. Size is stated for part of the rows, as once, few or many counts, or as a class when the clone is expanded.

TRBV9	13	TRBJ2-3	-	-	CASNRNQADTQYF	TGTGCCAGCAACAGAAATCAAGCAGATACGCAGTATTTT
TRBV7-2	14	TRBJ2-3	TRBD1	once	CASSAIRGPDTQYF	TGTGCCAGCAGCGCCATCAGGGGGCCTGATACGCAGTATTTT
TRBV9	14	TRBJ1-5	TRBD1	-	CASSPGQGRQPQHF	TGTGCCAGCAGCCCCGGACAGGGCAGACAGCCCCAGCATTTT
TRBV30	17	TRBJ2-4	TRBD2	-	CAWGLGLAGGAGNIQYF	TGTGCCTGGGGCCTCGGACTAGCGGGGGGAGCGGGAAACATTCAGTACTTC
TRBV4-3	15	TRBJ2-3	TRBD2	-	CASSHETSVTDTQYF	TGCGCCAGCAGCCATGAGACTAGCGTCACAGATACGCAGTATTTT
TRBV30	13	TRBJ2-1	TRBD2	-	CAWRGRAGYEQFF	TGTGCCTGGAGAGGGAGGGCCGGTTATGAGCAGTTCTTC
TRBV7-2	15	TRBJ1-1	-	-	CASSSPLGGNTEAFF	TGTGCCAGCAGCTCGCCTCTGGGGGGGAACACTGAAGCTTTCTTT
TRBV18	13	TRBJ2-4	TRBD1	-	CASSTGQGNIQYF	TGTGCCAGCTCAACTGGACAGGGAAACATTCAGTACTTC
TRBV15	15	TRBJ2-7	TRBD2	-	CATSRQREASYEQYF	TGTGCCACCAGCAGACAGCGGGAGGCATCCTACGAGCAGTACTTC
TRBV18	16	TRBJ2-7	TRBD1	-	CASSPLRTGLMAEQYF	TGTGCCAGCTCACCACTTAGGACAGGCCTTATGGCCGAGCAGTACTTC
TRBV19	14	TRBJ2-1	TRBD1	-	CASRGDRGGNEQFF	TGTGCCAGTAGGGGAGACAGGGGGGGTAATGAGCAGTTCTTC
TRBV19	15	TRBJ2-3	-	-	CASSIGQAPTDTQYF	TGTGCCAGTAGTATAGGACAGGCGCCTACAGATACGCAGTATTTT
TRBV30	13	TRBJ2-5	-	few	CARASALRETQYF	TGTGCCCGTGCTAGCGCCCTAAGGGAGACCCAGTACTTC
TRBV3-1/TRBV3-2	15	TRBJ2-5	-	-	CASSQRTTHQETQYF	TGTGCCAGCAGCCAACGGACTACCCACCAAGAGACCCAGTACTTC
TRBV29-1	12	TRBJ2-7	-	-	CSADLGTYEQYF	TGCAGCGCCGACCTCGGGACCTACGAGCAGTACTTC
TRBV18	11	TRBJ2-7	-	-	CASSNFDEQYF	TGTGCCAGCTCCAACTTCGACGAGCAGTACTTC
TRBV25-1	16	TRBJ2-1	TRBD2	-	CASSESPGGPYNEQFF	TGTGCCAGCAGTGAATCCCCGGGAGGTCCCTACAATGAGCAGTTCTTC
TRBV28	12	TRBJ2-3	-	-	CASQASTDTQYF	TGTGCCAGCCAAGCTTCCACAGATACGCAGTATTTT
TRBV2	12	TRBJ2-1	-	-	CASSEVNNEQFF	TGTGCCAGCAGTGAAGTTAACAATGAGCAGTTCTTC
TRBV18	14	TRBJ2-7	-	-	CASSPPSLAYEQYF	TGTGCCAGCTCACCACCGTCACTAGCCTACGAGCAGTACTTC
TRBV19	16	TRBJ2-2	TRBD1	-	CASNRRDRVKGGELFF	TGTGCCAGTAACCGCCGGGACAGGGTTAAAGGCGGGGAGCTGTTTTTT
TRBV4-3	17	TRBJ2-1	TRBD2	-	CASSQEGLAGIYNEQFF	TGCGCCAGCAGCCAAGAAGGTCTAGCGGGGATCTACAATGAGCAGTTCTTC
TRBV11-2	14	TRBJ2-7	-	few	CASSFYGSSYEQYF	TGTGCCAGCAGCTTCTATGGGAGCTCCTACGAGCAGTACTTC
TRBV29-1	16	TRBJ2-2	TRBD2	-	CSVPRGGGAITGELFF	TGCAGCGTCCCCCGGGGCGGGGGGGCAATCACCGGGGAGCTGTTTTTT
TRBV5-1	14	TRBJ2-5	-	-	CASSESDFQETQYF	TGCGCCAGCAGCGAATCAGACTTTCAAGAGACCCAGTACTTC
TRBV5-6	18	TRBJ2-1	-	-	CASSGRTGGSGSYNEQFF	TGTGCCAGCAGCGGGAGAACGGGGGGCTCTGGCTCCTACAATGAGCAGTTCTTC
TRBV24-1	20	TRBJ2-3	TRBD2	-	CATSHRDVRTSGGHTDTQYF	TGTGCCACCAGCCACCGGGACGTCAGGACTAGCGGGGGACACACAGATACGCAGTATTTT
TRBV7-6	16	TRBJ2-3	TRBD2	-	CASSLGGGLSTDTQYF	TGTGCCAGCAGCTTAGGGGGGGGACTTAGCACAGATACGCAGTATTTT
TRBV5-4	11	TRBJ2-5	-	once	CASSSKETQYF	TGTGCCAGCAGCTCCAAAGAGACCCAGTACTTC
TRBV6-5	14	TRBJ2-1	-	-	CASSYRSRDNEQFF	TGTGCCAGCAGTTATCGGTCCAGGGACAATGAGCAGTTCTTC
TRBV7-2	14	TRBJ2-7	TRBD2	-	CASSFSGGSYEQYF	TGTGCCAGCAGCTTTAGCGGGGGGTCCTACGAGCAGTACTTC
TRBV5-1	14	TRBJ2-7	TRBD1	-	CASRTDRGAYEQYF	TGCGCCAGCAGGACCGACAGGGGTGCCTACGAGCAGTACTTC
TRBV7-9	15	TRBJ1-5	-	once	CASSQGTGGYQPQHF	TGTGCCAGCAGCCAGGGGACGGGGGGGTATCAGCCCCAGCATTTT
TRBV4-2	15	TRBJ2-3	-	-	CASSQVGQGTDTQYF	TGTGCCAGCAGCCAAGTAGGCCAGGGAACAGATACGCAGTATTTT
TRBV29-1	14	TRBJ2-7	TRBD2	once	CSVHTSGGGYEQYF	TGCAGCGTACATACTAGCGGGGGGGGCTACGAGCAGTACTTC
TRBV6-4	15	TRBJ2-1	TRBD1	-	CASSDPGQVYNEQFF	TGTGCCAGCAGTGACCCGGGACAGGTCTACAATGAGCAGTTCTTC
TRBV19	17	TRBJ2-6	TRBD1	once	CASSITTTGFGANVLTF	TGTGCCAGTAGTATAACCACGACAGGGTTTGGGGCCAACGTCCTGACTTTC
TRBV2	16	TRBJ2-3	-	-	CASSEAPLRFPDTQYF	TGTGCCAGCAGTGAAGCGCCCTTGAGGTTCCCAGATACGCAGTATTTT
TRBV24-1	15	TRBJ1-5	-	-	CATSDLREANQPQHF	TGTGCCACCAGTGATTTGCGGGAGGCAAATCAGCCCCAGCATTTT
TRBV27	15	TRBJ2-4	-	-	CASSPTRLAKNIQYF	TGTGCCAGCAGTCCCACTCGTCTAGCCAAAAACATTCAGTACTTC
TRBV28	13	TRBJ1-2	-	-	CASSYREAYGYTF	TGTGCCAGCAGTTACCGGGAGGCCTATGGCTACACCTTC
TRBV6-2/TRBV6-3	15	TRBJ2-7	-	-	CASSLPPGLSYEQYF	TGTGCCAGCAGTTTGCCCCCGGGACTGAGCTACGAGCAGTACTTC
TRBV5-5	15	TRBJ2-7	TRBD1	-	CASSQGQASSYEQYF	TGTGCCAGCAGCCAGGGACAGGCAAGCTCCTACGAGCAGTACTTC
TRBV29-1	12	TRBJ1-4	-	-	CSVVMTAEKLFF	TGCAGCGTTGTTATGACAGCGGAAAAACTGTTTTTT
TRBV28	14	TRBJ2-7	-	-	CASFPPPSYYEQYF	TGTGCCAGCTTCCCGCCCCCTAGCTACTACGAGCAGTACTTC